The present TCR beta chain was sequenced within a study of T cells in Graves' hyperthyroidism and ophthalmopathy. Study-level points and caveats: The blood repertoire included most of the expanded thyroid clonotypes above 0.001.

This clonotype occurred a few times. Its matching antigen is unknown. Trimming took 1 base from V and 6 from J, leaving 12 bases between them. The CDR3 totals 14 residues. CDR1 is MNHEY, CDR2 SMNVEV, per germline (reference sequence). Exclusion of a patient resulted from uncontrolled infection, other autoimmune disease, pregnancy or lactation. PBMCs stemmed from over 7.5 ml fresh peripheral blood. TCR beta CDR3 sequences were amplified from RNA transcripts. During a first-round RT-PCR of the TCR CDR3, the HTBI primer set was used. One entry per CDR3 protein, called by TCRdb with MiXCR from the multiplex PCR reads. The top ten clones hold roughly 5.7% of a sample with approximately 620,000 distinct CDR3 sequences, approximately 14% of them seen once.

This clonotype was obtained from a woman aged 25 to 45 with Graves' hyperthyroidism that later progressed to Graves' ophthalmopathy. Sample: blood. This sequence joins TRBV27 and TRBJ1-1; D remains ambiguous. The CDR3 protein is CASSLFRWGSEAFF. The CDR3 coding sequence is TGTGCCAGCAGTTTATTTCGCTGGGGTTCTGAAGCTTTCTTT.